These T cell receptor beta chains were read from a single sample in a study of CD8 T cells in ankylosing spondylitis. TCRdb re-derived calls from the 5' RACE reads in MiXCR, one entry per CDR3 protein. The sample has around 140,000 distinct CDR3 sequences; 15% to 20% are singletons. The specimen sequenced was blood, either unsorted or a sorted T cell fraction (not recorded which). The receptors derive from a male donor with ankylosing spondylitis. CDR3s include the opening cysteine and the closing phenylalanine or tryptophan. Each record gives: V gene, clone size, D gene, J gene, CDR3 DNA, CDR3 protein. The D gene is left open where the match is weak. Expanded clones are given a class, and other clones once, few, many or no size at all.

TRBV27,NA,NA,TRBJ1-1,TGTGCCAGCAAGCCCGGGGGGGCGGACACTGAAGCTTTCTTT,CASKPGGADTEAFF
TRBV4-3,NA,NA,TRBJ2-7,TGCGCCAGCAGCCAAGGCAGGGAAACCTACGAGCAGTACTTC,CASSQGRETYEQYF
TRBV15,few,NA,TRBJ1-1,TGTGCCACCAGCCGGAAAGGGAATGAAGCTTTCTTT,CATSRKGNEAFF
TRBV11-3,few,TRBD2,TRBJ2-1,TGTGCCAGCAGCTTAGATCTTGGGGCTAGCGGGATCAATGAGCAGTTCTTC,CASSLDLGASGINEQFF
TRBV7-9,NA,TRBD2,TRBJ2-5,TGTGCCAGCAGACGCCTCCGGGAGCGGGAGAAACAAGAGATCCAGTACTTC,CASRRLREREKQEIQYF
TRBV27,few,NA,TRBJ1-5,TGTGCCAGCAGTTTTGGTTTCCCAGATAGCAATCAGCCCCAGCATTTT,CASSFGFPDSNQPQHF
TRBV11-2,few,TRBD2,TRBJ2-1,TGTGCCAGCAGCGTTGGGGTGGGGGACTACGGCCTTATGGAGCAGTTCTTC,CASSVGVGDYGLMEQFF
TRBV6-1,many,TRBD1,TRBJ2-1,TGTGCCAGCAGACCGGGACAGAGTATTAATGAGCAGTTCTTC,CASRPGQSINEQFF
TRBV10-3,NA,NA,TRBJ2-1,TGTGCCATCAGTGAGAGGGCTTGGGCAGGGGAGGTGGATGAGCAGTTCTTC,CAISERAWAGEVDEQFF
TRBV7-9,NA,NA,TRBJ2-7,TGTGCCAGCAGCCCCCGGACTGGCCTCGAGCAGTACTTC,CASSPRTGLEQYF
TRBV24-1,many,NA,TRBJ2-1,TGTGCCACCATGACGGGATCCCGAAATGAGCAGTTCTTC,CATMTGSRNEQFF
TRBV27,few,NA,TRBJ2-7,TGTGCCAGCAGCCGCGGGCCTACCTACGAGCAGTACTTC,CASSRGPTYEQYF
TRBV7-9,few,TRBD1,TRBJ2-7,TGTGCCAGCAGCTTAGGGCAGGGGGCTAGCTCCTACGAGCAGTACTTC,CASSLGQGASSYEQYF
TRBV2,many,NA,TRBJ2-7,TGTGCCAGCACTGACTCCTACGAGCAGTACTTC,CASTDSYEQYF
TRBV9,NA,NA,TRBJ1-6,TGTGCCAGCAGCGTAGCTCTGGGGAATTCACCCCTCCACTTT,CASSVALGNSPLHF
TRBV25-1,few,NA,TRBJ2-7,TGTGCCAGCAGTAAGGCGGGGGCCTCCTACGAGCAGTACTTC,CASSKAGASYEQYF
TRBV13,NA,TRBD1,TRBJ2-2,TGTGCCAGCAGCCACAGACAGGGGTATGCCGGGGAGCTGTTTTTT,CASSHRQGYAGELFF
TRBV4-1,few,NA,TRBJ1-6,TGCGCCAGCAGCCGAAACCTGATCGATCCCGGTTCCTATAATTCACCCCTCCACTTT,CASSRNLIDPGSYNSPLHF
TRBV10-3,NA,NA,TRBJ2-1,TGTGCCATCAGTGACAGCAATTCCTACAATGAGCAGTTCTTC,CAISDSNSYNEQFF
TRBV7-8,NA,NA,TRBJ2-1,TGTGCCAGCAGCTTAGTTGCAGCCTACAATGAGCAGTTCTTC,CASSLVAAYNEQFF
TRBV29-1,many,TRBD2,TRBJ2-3,TGCAGCGTTGTTTGGGCCCAGCGGGAGGGCCCGGATACGCAGTATTTT,CSVVWAQREGPDTQYF
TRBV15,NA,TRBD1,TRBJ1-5,TGTGCCACCAGCAGAGTTTTAGCGGGACAGGTCAATCAGCCCCAGCATTTT,CATSRVLAGQVNQPQHF
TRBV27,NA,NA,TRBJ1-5,TGTGCCAGCAGTTTGGGGGCCGATCGGCCCCAGCATTTT,CASSLGADRPQHF
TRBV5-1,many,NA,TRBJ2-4,TGCGCCAGCAGCCTAAGGGGCGGAAACTACAGGGATCGAAACATTCAGTACTTC,CASSLRGGNYRDRNIQYF
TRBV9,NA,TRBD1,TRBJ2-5,TGTGCCAGCAGCGTAGGGAGGACAGGGGAAGAGACCCAGTACTTC,CASSVGRTGEETQYF
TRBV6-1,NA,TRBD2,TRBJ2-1,TGTGCCAGCAGTCATCTCCTGGGGAGGGCGTGGAATGAGCAGTTCTTC,CASSHLLGRAWNEQFF
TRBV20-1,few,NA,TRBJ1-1,TGCAGTGCTAGCGTCATCCCCATGAACACTGAAGCTTTCTTT,CSASVIPMNTEAFF
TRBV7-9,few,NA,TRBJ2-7,TGTGCCAGCAGCTCAGGGGAGCGCGAGCAGTACTTC,CASSSGEREQYF
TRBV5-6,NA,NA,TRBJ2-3,TGTGCCAGCGTGACTGCGAGCACAGATACGCAGTATTTT,CASVTASTDTQYF
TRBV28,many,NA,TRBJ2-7,TGTGCCAGCAGTTTAGGAGTCTACGAGCAGTACTTC,CASSLGVYEQYF
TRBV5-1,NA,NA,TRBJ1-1,TGCGCCAGCAGCGTCGGGGGTCGGCTGAACACTGAAGCTTTCTTT,CASSVGGRLNTEAFF
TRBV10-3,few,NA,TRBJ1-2,TGTGCCATCAGCGGGGATCTCTATGGCTACACCTTC,CAISGDLYGYTF
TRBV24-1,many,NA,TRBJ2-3,TGTGCCACCAGTGATTTGACAGGGCCTCTAGATACGCAGTATTTT,CATSDLTGPLDTQYF